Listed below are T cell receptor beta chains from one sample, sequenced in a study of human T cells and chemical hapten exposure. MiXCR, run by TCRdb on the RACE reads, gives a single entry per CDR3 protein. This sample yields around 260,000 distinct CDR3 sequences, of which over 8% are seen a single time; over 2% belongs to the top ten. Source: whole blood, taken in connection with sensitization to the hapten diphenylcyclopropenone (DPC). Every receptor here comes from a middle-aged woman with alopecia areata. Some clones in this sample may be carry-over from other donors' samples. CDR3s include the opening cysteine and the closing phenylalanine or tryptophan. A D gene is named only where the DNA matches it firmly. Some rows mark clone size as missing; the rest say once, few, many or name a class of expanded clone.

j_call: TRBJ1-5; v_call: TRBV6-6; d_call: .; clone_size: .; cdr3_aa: CASNQLNQPQHF; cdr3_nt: TGTGCCAGCAATCAGCTCAATCAGCCCCAGCATTTT
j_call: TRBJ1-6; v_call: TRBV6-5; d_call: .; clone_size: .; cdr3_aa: CASSYLKVGNSPLHF; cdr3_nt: TGTGCCAGCAGTTACTTGAAGGTCGGGAATTCACCCCTCCACTTT
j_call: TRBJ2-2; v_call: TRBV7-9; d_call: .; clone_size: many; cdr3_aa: CASSLILGLLNTGELFF; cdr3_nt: TGTGCCAGCAGCCTCATCTTAGGATTATTGAACACCGGGGAGCTGTTTTTT
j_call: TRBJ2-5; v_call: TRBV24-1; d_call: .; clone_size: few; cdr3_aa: CATSGALGAQETQYF; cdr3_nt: TGTGCCACCAGTGGCGCCCTCGGGGCACAAGAGACCCAGTACTTC
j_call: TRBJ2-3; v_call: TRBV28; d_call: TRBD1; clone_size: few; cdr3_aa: CASSPQDRDTDTQYF; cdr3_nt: TGTGCCAGCAGTCCACAGGACAGGGACACAGATACGCAGTATTTT
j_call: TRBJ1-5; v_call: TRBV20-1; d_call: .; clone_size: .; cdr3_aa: CSARRGNNQPQHF; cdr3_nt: TGCAGTGCTAGAAGGGGTAACAATCAGCCCCAGCATTTT
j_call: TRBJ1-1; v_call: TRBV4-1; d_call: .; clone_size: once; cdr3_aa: CASRGYSTEAFF; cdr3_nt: TGCGCCAGCAGGGGTTATAGCACTGAAGCTTTCTTT
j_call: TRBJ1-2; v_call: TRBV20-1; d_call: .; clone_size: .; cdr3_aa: CSASEGVQYGYTF; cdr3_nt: TGCAGTGCTAGCGAAGGTGTCCAATATGGCTACACCTTC
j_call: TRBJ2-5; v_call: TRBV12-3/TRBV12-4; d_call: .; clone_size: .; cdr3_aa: CASCSPGSGETQYF; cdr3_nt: TGTGCCAGCTGCAGCCCGGGGTCGGGAGAGACCCAGTACTTC
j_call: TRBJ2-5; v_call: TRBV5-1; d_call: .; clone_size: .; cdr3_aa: CASSLAFGETQYF; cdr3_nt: TGCGCCAGCAGCTTGGCCTTCGGGGAGACCCAGTACTTC
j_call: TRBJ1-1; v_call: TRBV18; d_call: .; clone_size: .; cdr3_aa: CASSPQENTEAFF; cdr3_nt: TGTGCCAGCTCACCACAAGAGAACACTGAAGCTTTCTTT
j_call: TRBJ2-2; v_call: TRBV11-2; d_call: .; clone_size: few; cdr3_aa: CASSLESTLGELFF; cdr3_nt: TGTGCCAGCAGCTTAGAGTCGACGCTCGGGGAGCTGTTTTTT
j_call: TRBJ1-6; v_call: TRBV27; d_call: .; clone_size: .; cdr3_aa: CASSFYRANSPLHF; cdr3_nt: TGTGCCAGCAGTTTCTATAGGGCCAATTCACCCCTCCACTTT
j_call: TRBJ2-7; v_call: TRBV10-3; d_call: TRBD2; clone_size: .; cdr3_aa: CAITLGTSGSRDEQYF; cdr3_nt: TGTGCCATCACTTTGGGGACTAGCGGGAGTCGGGACGAGCAGTACTTC
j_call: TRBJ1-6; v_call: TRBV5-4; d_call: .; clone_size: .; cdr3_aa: CASSLFTVAGSPLHF; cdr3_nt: TGTGCCAGCAGCTTGTTTACGGTTGCTGGTTCACCCCTCCACTTT
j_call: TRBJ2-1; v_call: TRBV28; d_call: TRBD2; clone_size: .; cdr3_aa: CASSSVGDYYNEQFF; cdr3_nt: TGTGCCAGCAGTTCCGTGGGGGACTACTACAATGAGCAGTTCTTC
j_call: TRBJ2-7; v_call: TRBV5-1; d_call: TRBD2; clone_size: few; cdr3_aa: CASSLYGLAGGAYEQYF; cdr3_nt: TGCGCCAGCAGCCTATATGGACTAGCGGGAGGGGCCTACGAGCAGTACTTC
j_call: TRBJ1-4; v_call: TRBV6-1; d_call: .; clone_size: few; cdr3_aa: CASSEGGPREKLFF; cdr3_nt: TGTGCCAGCAGTGAAGGCGGGCCCCGAGAAAAACTGTTTTTT
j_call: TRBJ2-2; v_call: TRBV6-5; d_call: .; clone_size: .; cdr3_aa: CASSYSRATGELFF; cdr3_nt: TGTGCCAGCAGTTACTCGAGGGCGACCGGGGAGCTGTTTTTT
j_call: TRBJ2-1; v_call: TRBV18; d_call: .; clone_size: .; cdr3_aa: CASSPPLAQAPYNEQFF; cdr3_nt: TGTGCCAGCTCACCACCGTTGGCCCAAGCTCCCTACAATGAGCAGTTCTTC
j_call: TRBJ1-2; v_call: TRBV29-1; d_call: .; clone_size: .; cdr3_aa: CSVRQSNYGYTF; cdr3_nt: TGCAGCGTACGACAGAGTAACTATGGCTACACCTTC
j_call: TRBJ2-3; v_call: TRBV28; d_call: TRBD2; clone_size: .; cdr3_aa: CASKGGRGPDTQYF; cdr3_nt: TGTGCCAGCAAGGGCGGGAGAGGACCAGATACGCAGTATTTT
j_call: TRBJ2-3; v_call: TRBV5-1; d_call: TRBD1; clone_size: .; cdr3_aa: CASSLAGQGVDTQYF; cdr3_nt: TGCGCCAGCAGCTTGGCTGGACAGGGGGTAGATACGCAGTATTTT